The 18 T cell receptor beta chains in this list originate from one sample, sequenced in a study of T cells after yellow fever vaccination (dated by TCRdb to 2018 to 2020). The treatment or condition label, as the study defines it: live attenuated yellow fever vaccine strain. Libraries were prepared through 5' RACE. The data were produced on an Illumina NovaSeq 6000. Using fastp trimming at Q25 and MiXCR clonotype assembly, TCRdb reanalyzed the public sequencing data and kept in-frame beta chains. Rows are unified per CDR3 protein, each entry keeping the most common DNA and genes. The sample contains about 300,000 distinct CDR3 sequences, under 9% of them found a single time. The ten largest clones take up 3% to 3.5% of the sample. The material was CD4+ T cells sorted from PBMCs, obtained 5 days after the yellow fever booster vaccination. Receptors originate from a man in his late teens or twenties who received the YFV17D yellow fever vaccine.

The table lists this clonotype with a few counts. V is TRBV4-1 and J is TRBJ2-1; 9 bases agree with TRBD2. V trimming: 1 base; J trimming: 6 bases; junction bases outside the gene matches: 10. Germline V CDR1 and CDR2: MGHRA, YSYEKL. The CDR3 loop spans 17 amino acids. CDR3 in amino acids: CASSQARGGRTGNEQFF. CDR3 DNA sequence: TGCGCCAGCAGCCAAGCGCGGGGGGGGCGTACAGGCAATGAGCAGTTCTTC.

This clonotype showed up just once. The gene calls are TRBV9 and TRBJ1-6; TRBD1 might be the D (6 bases). V shed 0 bases and J shed 0 bases, with 10 bases lying between them. Germline CDR1 and CDR2: SGDLS and YYNGEE. This CDR3 is 17 amino acids long. Here the CDR3 DNA reads TGTGCCAGCAGCGTAGGGCAGGGGAGCTCCTATAATTCACCCCTCCACTTT. Encoded protein: CASSVGQGSSYNSPLHF.

This chain joins TRBV12-3 or TRBV12-4 and TRBJ2-3, with 10 positions matching TRBD2. This CDR3 has 17 amino acids. With V trimmed by 3 bases and J by 1 base, 7 bases remained unmatched. CDR3 bases: TGTGCCAGCAGTTTTGGGCTAGCGGGGGCCGGCACAGATACGCAGTATTTT. Amino acid sequence: CASSFGLAGAGTDTQYF.

The chain recombines TRBV7-2 with TRBJ1-2; D is undetermined. The CDR3 extends over 12 amino acids. Trimming shortened V by 2 bases and J by 7 bases, and 8 bases separated the two germline ends. The V gene's germline CDR1 is SGHTA and CDR2 FQGNSA. The CDR3: CASSLRTGGYTF. CDR3 coding DNA: TGTGCCAGCAGCTTACGGACGGGTGGCTACACCTTC. The whole variable domain, remainder taken from reference TRBV7-2 and TRBJ1-2, is GAGVSQSPSNKVTEKGKDVELRCDPISGHTALYWYRQSLGQGLEFLIYFQGNSAPDKSGLPSDRFSAERTGGSVSTLTIQRTQQEDSAVYLCASSLRTGGYTFGSGTRLTVV.

The chain has TRBV20-1 and TRBJ2-3; D is possibly TRBD2 (6 bases). Germline V gene sequence: CDR1 DFQATT, CDR2 SNEGSKA (reference sequence). The CDR3 runs 12 residues. This CDR3 reads CSWDSSTDTQYF. CDR3 DNA sequence: TGCAGCTGGGACTCAAGCACAGATACGCAGTATTTT.

This clonotype was counted between two and nine times. This rearrangement joins TRBV9 to TRBJ1-1; D call uncertain. The CDR3 runs to 14 residues. Germline assignment: CDR1 SGDLS and CDR2 YYNGEE. Deletions cut 0 bases from V and 1 base from J, with 7 bases between. Here the CDR3 DNA reads TGTGCCAGCAGCGTAGATGCGGGGAACACTGAAGCTTTCTTT. This codes for CASSVDAGNTEAFF.

This clonotype was seen only a few times. J is TRBJ2-2 and V is TRBV12-3 or TRBV12-4; possible D gene TRBD1, 6 bases. The CDR3 is 15 amino acids. Trimming took 5 bases from V and 4 from J, leaving 14 bases between them. The CDR3, as DNA: TGTGCCAGCAGTCCCAGGGGAATACGCACCGGGGAGCTGTTTTTT. Its translation is CASSPRGIRTGELFF.

This chain joins TRBV10-3 and TRBJ2-2; D is unresolved. The CDR3 totals 11 residues. Germline V gene sequence: CDR1 ENHRY, CDR2 SYGVKD. The V gene lost 10 bases and the J gene lost 7 bases, with 10 bases spanning the gap. The CDR3 sequence is CATGHYGELFF. The CDR3, as DNA: TGTGCCACCGGTCATTACGGGGAGCTGTTTTTT.

The chain uses TRBV5-1 and TRBJ1-1, with a tentative D call TRBD1 (6 bases). V was cut by 0 bases and J by 6 bases, with 12 bases left in between. CDR1 is SGHRS, CDR2 YFSETQ, per germline. The CDR3 has 14 residues. CDR3 protein: CASSLEQGVAEAFF. CDR3 nucleotide sequence: TGCGCCAGCAGCTTGGAACAGGGTGTCGCTGAAGCTTTCTTT.

This clonotype was counted only a few times. This chain links TRBV9 with TRBJ1-6, with TRBD1 identical over 7 bases. The CDR3 sequence is 15 residues long. With V trimmed by 3 bases and J by 10 bases, 10 bases remained unmatched. Per germline, CDR1 SGDLS and CDR2 YYNGEE. The CDR3 sequence is CASSAVEGGYSPLHF. Written as DNA, the CDR3 is TGTGCCAGCAGCGCCGTGGAAGGGGGCTACTCACCCCTCCACTTT.

This clonotype was detected a few times. A read error may account for a junction end that differs from germline. The chain links TRBV28 to TRBJ1-1; D remains ambiguous. Germline V gene lookup returns CDR1 MDHEN and CDR2 SYDVKM. This CDR3 has 12 residues. CDR3 DNA sequence: TGTGCCAGCAGTGTATGGGGAACTGAAGCTTTCTTT. The encoded protein is CASSVWGTEAFF. Full variable domain (remainder filled in from reference TRBV28 and TRBJ1-1): DVKVTQSSRYLVKRTGEKVFLECVQDMDHENMFWYRQDPGLGLRLIYFSYDVKMKEKGDIPEGYSVSREKKERFSLILESASTNQTSMYLCASSVWGTEAFFGQGTRLTVV.

Regarding this clonotype: At one end the junction does not follow the germline gene, possibly because of a read error. The rearrangement joins TRBV19 to TRBJ1-2, with 10 bases matching TRBD1. There are 14 residues in the CDR3. Germline CDR1 LNHDA, CDR2 SQIVND (reference sequence). The CDR3 nucleotides read TGTGCCAGTAGTATACAAGACAGGGGGCGCAGCCTTTTCTTC. Translated: CASSIQDRGRSLFF. The whole variable domain, remainder taken from reference TRBV19 and TRBJ1-2, is DGGITQSPKYLFRKEGQNVTLSCEQNLNHDAMYWYRQDPGQGLRLIYYSQIVNDFQKGDIAEGYSVSREKKESFPLTVTSAQKNPTAFYLCASSIQDRGRSLFFGSGTRLTVV.

This clonotype has a count of ten or more. The gene calls are TRBV27 and TRBJ2-2, with a weak D call TRBD1 (5 bases). V was pared by 6 bases and J by 4 bases, with 12 bases between. This CDR3 region has 14 residues. From germline, CDR1 is MNHEY and CDR2 SMNVEV (reference sequence). CDR3 protein: CASSPRTTTGELFF. CDR3 nucleotide sequence: TGTGCCAGCAGCCCCCGGACAACCACCGGGGAGCTGTTTTTT.

The V gene is TRBV7-9, the J gene TRBJ1-4; D is unclear. V was cut by 5 bases and J by 4 bases, with 11 bases left in between. Germline V CDR1 and CDR2: SEHNR, FQNEAQ (reference sequence). CDR3 length equals 14 residues. The CDR3 here is CASSQTPNNEKLFF. The CDR3 DNA follows: TGTGCCAGCAGCCAGACACCGAATAATGAAAAACTGTTTTTT.

The sample holds a few counts of this clonotype. The genes are TRBV5-5 and TRBJ2-7; D is possibly TRBD1 (5 bases). Germline V CDR1 and CDR2: SGHKS, YYEKEE (reference sequence). This CDR3 is 12 amino acids long. Trimming removed 4 bases from V and 6 bases from J, with 11 bases in between. The CDR3 here is CASSGWQGEQYV. Here the CDR3 DNA reads TGTGCCAGCAGCGGGTGGCAGGGCGAGCAGTACGTC.

There are many counts of this clonotype. The rearrangement uses TRBV12-3 or TRBV12-4 and TRBJ1-1; D ambiguous. The CDR3 length is 14 residues. Trimming shortened V by 1 base and J by 4 bases, and 10 bases separated the two germline ends. In DNA form, the CDR3 reads TGTGCCAGCAGTTTAGTTCCGCCGGGCACTGAAGCTTTCTTT. It yields the protein CASSLVPPGTEAFF.

The J gene is TRBJ2-7, the V gene TRBV5-1, with 8 bases lining up with TRBD1. In germline, CDR1 is SGHRS, CDR2 YFSETQ. V dropped 4 bases and J dropped 7; count of bases not matched to a gene: 13. The CDR3 covers 15 residues. The CDR3 DNA follows: TGCGCCAGCAGCCCCGCCGGACAGGGTCTGAGAGAGCAGTACTTC. It yields the protein CASSPAGQGLREQYF.

The V gene is TRBV20-1, the J gene TRBJ2-5; 8 bases are shared with TRBD2. V shed 4 bases and J 4 bases; nucleotides not matched to a gene: 8. This CDR3 has 14 residues. The V gene's germline CDR1 is DFQATT and CDR2 SNEGSKA (reference sequence). CDR3: CSATLGGAGETQYF. The CDR3 region has the DNA TGCAGTGCTACCCTCGGGGGGGCCGGAGAGACCCAGTACTTC.